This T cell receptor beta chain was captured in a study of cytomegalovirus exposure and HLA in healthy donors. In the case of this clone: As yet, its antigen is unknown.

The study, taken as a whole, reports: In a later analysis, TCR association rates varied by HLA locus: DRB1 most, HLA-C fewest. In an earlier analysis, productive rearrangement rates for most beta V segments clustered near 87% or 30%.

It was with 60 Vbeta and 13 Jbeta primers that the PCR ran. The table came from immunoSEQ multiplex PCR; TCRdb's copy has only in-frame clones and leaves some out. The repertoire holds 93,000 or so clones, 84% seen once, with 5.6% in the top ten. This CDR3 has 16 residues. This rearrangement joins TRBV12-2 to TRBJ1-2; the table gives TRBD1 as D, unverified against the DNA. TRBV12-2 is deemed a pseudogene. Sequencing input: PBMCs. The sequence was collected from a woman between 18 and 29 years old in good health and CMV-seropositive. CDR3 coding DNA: TGTGCAAGTCGCTTAGCCCGACTTATAAGACAGGGAGGCTACACCTTC. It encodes CASRLARLIRQGGYTF.